This TCR beta chain was documented in a study of blood T cell repertoires in COVID-19. About the study: Some COVID-19 samples were acute and others convalescent; all came from the United States, Italy and Spain.

This clone was observed a single time. Per germline, CDR1 LGHNA and CDR2 YSLEER. The CDR3 contains 15 residues. V shed 3 bases and J 9 bases; nucleotides not matched to a gene: 7. Assay: immunoSEQ multiplex PCR; the TCRdb copy retains only in-frame clones and omits some. The data show about 120,000 clones, with approximately 87% seen just once and 2% to 2.5% held by the top ten. The specimen was peripheral blood. The chain uses TRBV4-3 and TRBJ1-4; 10 bases agree with TRBD1. The TCR was taken from a woman between 50 and 59 years old with acute or convalescent COVID-19. In DNA form, the CDR3 reads TGCGCCAGCAGCCAGGGACAGGGGAAAGGGAAAAAACTGTTTTTT. It codes for CASSQGQGKGKKLFF.